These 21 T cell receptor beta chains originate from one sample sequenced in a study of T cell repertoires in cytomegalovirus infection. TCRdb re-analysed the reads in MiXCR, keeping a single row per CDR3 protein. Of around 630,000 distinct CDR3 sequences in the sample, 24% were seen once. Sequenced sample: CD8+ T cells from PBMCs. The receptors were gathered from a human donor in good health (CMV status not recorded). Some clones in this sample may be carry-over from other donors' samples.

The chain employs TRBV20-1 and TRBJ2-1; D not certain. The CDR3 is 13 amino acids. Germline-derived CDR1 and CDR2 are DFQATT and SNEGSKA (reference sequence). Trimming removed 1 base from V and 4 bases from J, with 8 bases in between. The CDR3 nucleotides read TGCAGTGCTAGAGCTGCAGATTACAATGAGCAGTTCTTC. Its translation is CSARAADYNEQFF.

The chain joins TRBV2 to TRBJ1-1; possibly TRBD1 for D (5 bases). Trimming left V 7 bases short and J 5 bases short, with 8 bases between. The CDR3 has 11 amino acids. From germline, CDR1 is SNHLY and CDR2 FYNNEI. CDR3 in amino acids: CASTTETEAFF. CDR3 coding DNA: TGTGCCAGCACGACAGAAACTGAAGCTTTCTTT. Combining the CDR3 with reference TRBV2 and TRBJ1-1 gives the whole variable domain EPEVTQTPSHQVTQMGQEVILRCVPISNHLYFYWYRQILGQKVEFLVSFYNNEISEKSEIFDDQFSVERPDGSNFTLKIRSTKLEDSAMYFCASTTETEAFFGQGTRLTVV.

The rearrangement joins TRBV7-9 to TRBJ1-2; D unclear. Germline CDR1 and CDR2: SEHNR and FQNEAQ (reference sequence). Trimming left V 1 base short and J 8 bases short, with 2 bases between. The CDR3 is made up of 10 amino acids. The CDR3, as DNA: TGTGCCAGCAGCTTAGAAGGCTACACCTTC. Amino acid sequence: CASSLEGYTF.

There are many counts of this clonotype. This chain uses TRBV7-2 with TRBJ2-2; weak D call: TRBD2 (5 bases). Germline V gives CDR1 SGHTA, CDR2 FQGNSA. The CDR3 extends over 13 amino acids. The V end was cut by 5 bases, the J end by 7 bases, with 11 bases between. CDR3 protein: CASSLGLGGELFF. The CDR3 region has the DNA TGTGCCAGCAGCCTCGGACTGGGCGGGGAGCTGTTTTTT. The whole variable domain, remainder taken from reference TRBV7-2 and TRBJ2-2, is GAGVSQSPSNKVTEKGKDVELRCDPISGHTALYWYRQSLGQGLEFLIYFQGNSAPDKSGLPSDRFSAERTGGSVSTLTIQRTQQEDSAVYLCASSLGLGGELFFGEGSRLTVL.

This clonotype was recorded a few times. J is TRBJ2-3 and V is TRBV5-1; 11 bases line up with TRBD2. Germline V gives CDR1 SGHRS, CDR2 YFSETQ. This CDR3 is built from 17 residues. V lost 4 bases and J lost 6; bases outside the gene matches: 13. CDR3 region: CASSPGTSGGRRDTQYF. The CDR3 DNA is TGCGCCAGCAGCCCCGGCACTAGCGGGGGCCGGAGGGATACGCAGTATTTT.

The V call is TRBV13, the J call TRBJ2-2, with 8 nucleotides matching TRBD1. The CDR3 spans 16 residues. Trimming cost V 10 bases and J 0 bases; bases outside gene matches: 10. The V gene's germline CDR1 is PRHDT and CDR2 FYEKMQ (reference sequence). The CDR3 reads CATLHLGQANTGELFF. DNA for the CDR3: TGTGCCACCCTCCACCTGGGACAGGCGAACACCGGGGAGCTGTTTTTT. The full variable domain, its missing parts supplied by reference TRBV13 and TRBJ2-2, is AAGVIQSPRHLIKEKRETATLKCYPIPRHDTVYWYQQGPGQDPQFLISFYEKMQSDKGSIPDRFSAQQFSDYHSELNMSSLELGDSALYFCATLHLGQANTGELFFGEGSRLTVL.

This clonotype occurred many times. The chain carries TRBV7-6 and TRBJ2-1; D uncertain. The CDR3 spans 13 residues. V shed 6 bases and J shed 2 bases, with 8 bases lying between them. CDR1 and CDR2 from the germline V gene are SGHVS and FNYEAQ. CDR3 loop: CASSLAAYNEQFF. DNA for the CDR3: TGTGCCAGCAGTTTGGCAGCCTACAATGAGCAGTTCTTC.

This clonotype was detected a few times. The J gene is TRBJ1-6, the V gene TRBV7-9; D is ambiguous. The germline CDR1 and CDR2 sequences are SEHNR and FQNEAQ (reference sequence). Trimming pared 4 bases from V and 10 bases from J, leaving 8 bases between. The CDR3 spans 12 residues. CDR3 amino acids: CASSSPGSPLHF. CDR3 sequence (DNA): TGTGCCAGCAGCTCTCCGGGGTCACCCCTCCACTTT.

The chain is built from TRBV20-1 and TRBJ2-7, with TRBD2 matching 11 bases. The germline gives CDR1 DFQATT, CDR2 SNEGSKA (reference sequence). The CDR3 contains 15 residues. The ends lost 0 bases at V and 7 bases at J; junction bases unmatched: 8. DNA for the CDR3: TGCAGTGCTAGAGATCGGGCTAGCGGGGGGCTAGAGCAGTACTTC. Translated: CSARDRASGGLEQYF.

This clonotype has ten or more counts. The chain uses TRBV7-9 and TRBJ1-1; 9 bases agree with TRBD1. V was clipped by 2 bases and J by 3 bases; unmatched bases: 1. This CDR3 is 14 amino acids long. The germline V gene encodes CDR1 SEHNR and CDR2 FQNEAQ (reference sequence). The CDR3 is CASSLRDRDTEAFF. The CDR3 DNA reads TGTGCCAGCAGCTTACGGGACAGGGACACTGAAGCTTTCTTT.

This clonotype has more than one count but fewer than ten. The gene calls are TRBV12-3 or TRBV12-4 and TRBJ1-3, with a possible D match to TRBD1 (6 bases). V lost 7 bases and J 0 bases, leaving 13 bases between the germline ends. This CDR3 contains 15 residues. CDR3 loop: CASNQGGLSGNTIYF. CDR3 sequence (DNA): TGTGCCAGCAACCAAGGGGGACTCTCTGGAAACACCATATATTTT.

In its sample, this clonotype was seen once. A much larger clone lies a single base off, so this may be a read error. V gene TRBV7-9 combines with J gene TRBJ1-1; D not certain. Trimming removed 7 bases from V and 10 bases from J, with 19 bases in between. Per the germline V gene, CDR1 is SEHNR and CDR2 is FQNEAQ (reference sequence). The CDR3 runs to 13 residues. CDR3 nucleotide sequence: TGTGCCAGCACTCCTGGGGTATCGGCTGTAGCTTTCTTT. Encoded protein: CASTPGVSAVAFF.

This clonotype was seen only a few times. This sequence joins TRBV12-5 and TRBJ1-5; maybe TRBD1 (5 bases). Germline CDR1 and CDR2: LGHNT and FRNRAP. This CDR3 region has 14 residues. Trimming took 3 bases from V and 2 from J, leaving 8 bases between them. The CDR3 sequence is CASGFGGGNQPQHF. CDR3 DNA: TGTGCTAGTGGTTTCGGGGGAGGCAATCAGCCCCAGCATTTT.

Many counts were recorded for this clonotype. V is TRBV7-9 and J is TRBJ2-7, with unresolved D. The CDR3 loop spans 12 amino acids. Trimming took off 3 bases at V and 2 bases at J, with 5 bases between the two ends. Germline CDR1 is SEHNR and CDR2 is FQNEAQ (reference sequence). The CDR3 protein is CASSFEAYEQYF. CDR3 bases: TGTGCCAGCAGCTTTGAGGCCTACGAGCAGTACTTC.

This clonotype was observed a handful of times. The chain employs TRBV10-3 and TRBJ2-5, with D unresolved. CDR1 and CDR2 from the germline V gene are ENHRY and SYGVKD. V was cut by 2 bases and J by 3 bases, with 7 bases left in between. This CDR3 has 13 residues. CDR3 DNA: TGTGCCATCAGTGAGACATTTGAAGAGACCCAGTACTTC. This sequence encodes CAISETFEETQYF.

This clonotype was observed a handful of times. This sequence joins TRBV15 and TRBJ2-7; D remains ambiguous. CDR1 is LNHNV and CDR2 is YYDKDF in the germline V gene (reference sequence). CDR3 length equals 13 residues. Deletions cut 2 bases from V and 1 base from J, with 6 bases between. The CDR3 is CATSRTISYEQYF. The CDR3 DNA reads TGTGCCACCAGCAGAACGATTTCCTACGAGCAGTACTTC.

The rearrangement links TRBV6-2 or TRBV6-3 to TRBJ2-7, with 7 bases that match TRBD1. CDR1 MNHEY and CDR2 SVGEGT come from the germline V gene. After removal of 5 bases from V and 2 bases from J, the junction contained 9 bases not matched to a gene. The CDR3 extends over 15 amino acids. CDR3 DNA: TGTGCCAGCAGTCGTTCCGGGACAGCCACCTACGAGCAGTACTTC. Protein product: CASSRSGTATYEQYF.

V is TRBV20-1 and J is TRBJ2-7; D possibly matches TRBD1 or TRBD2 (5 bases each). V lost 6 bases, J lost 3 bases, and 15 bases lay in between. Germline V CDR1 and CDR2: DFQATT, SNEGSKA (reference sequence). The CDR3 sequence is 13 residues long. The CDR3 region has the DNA TGCAGTGCCAGGGACCGGACGAACTACGAGCAGTACGTC. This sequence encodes CSARDRTNYEQYV.

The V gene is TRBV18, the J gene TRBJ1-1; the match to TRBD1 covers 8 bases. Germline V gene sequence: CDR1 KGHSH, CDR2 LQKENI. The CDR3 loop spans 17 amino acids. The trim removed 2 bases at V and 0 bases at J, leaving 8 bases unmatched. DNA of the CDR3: TGTGCCAGCTCACCAAAGGAACAGGGGGTTCTGAACACTGAAGCTTTCTTT. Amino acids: CASSPKEQGVLNTEAFF. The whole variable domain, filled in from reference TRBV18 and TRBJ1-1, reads NAGVMQNPRHLVRRRGQEARLRCSPMKGHSHVYWYRQLPEEGLKFMVYLQKENIIDESGMPKERFSAEFPKEGPSILRIQQVVRGDSAAYFCASSPKEQGVLNTEAFFGQGTRLTVV.

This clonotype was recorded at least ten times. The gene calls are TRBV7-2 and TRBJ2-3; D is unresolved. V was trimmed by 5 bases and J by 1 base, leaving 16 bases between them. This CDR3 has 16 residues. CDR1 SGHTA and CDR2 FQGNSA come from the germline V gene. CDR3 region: CASSLIKGGGTDTQYF. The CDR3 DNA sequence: TGTGCCAGCAGCCTTATCAAGGGTGGCGGCACAGATACGCAGTATTTT.

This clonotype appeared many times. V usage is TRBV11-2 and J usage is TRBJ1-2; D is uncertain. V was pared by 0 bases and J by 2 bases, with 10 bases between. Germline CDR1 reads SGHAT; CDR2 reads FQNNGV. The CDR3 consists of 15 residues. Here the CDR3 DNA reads TGTGCCAGCAGCTTAGATTCCCCCAGGAACTATGGCTACACCTTC. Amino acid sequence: CASSLDSPRNYGYTF.